The present T cell receptor beta chain was sequenced within a study of blood T cell repertoires in COVID-19. Study-wide context: Sources were T cells, B-cell-depleted T cells, or PBMCs; the material itself was cDNA or gDNA.

The CDR3 is made up of 14 amino acids. The germline V gene has CDR1 SEHNR and CDR2 FQNEAQ (reference sequence). Trimming removed 5 bases from V and 11 bases from J; junction bases left unmatched: 9. The method was immunoSEQ multiplex PCR; TCRdb's version includes in-frame clones alone and lacks a portion of them. The table lists roughly 250,000 clones, 65% to 90% of them singletons. The receptor was derived from a woman in her forties or fifties with acute or convalescent COVID-19. The sample comprised peripheral blood. The rearrangement joins TRBV7-9 to TRBJ1-5; 10 bases agree with TRBD1. CDR3 bases: TGTGCCAGCAGCCCTGGGACAGGGGCCTCGACCCAGCATTTT. This sequence encodes CASSPGTGASTQHF.